This T cell receptor beta chain came from a study of regulatory T cells in long-lasting Graves disease. In this sample, this clonotype turned up many times. Construction of the TCR beta libraries employed iRepertoire HTBI primers in conjunction with Arm-PCR of CDR3 regions. TCRdb passed the multiplex PCR reads through MiXCR, listing each CDR3 protein once. Of hundreds of thousands of distinct CDR3 sequences detected, roughly 15% appear once; the ten largest clones hold about a fifth. This sample's time point: newly diagnosed GD, antithyroid drugs for less than 3 months. PBMC RNA served as the TCR library source. Roughly 9.8 milliliters of peripheral blood went into EDTA tubes. Germline assignment: CDR1 MNHNS and CDR2 SASEGT. This CDR3 spans 15 amino acids. V gave up 5 bases and J gave up 4 bases, with 17 bases separating them.

V is TRBV6-1 and J is TRBJ1-1; TRBD1 is a possible D gene (6 bases). The sample here was peripheral blood mononuclear cells (PBMCs), taken at new diagnosis, from a patient treated with antithyroid drugs. The source is a female donor with Graves disease. The CDR3 here is CASSPGAVGLTEAFF. In nucleotides, the CDR3 is TGTGCCAGCAGTCCAGGGGCCGTAGGGCTCACTGAAGCTTTCTTT.